The clone carrying this TCR beta chain was counted between two and nine times. The CDR3 has 14 amino acids. CDR1 SQVTM and CDR2 ANQGSEA come from the germline V gene. Trimming cost V 5 bases and J 5 bases; bases outside gene matches: 7. The data originate from a study of identical twins. TCRdb re-called the 5' RACE reads through MiXCR, storing one row per CDR3 protein. The profile shows hundreds of thousands of distinct CDR3 sequences, approximately 13% of them singletons. These same data were also listed under a study on yellow fever vaccine responses in identical twins.

The sequence derives from a woman between 18 and 29 years old in good health. Sequences were obtained from PBMCs. This rearrangement joins TRBV29-1 to TRBJ2-5, with 11 bases that match TRBD1. CDR3 DNA sequence: TGCAGCGTTTCCCCCGGGACAGGGGGGGAGACCCAGTACTTC. Protein: CSVSPGTGGETQYF.